This note documents a single TCR beta chain sequence. The antigen remains undetermined. It was cDNA, reverse transcribed from extracted RNA, that served as the sequencing template. The assay was immunoSEQ multiplex PCR, and TCRdb's table has in-frame clones only and misses some. This table has 200,000 to 250,000 clones, around two fifths appearing once. Treatment reported: oral pan-JAK inhibitor, 5-10 mg twice daily. Alopecia areata patients provided lesional scalp punch biopsies and peripheral blood, both collected for the study. This sample is part of a study of CD8+ T cells in alopecia areata. In the study overall: Treated patients' severity was scored by percentage of affected scalp area.

Study-wide findings and caveats: Association of baseline CD8+ expansion with response is uncertain owing to one nonresponder. Both scalp clonality and the expanded CD8+ clones among the top 100 showed a significant decrease with tofacitinib.

The clonotype originates from a human donor with alopecia areata. This sample comprised CD4+ T cells sorted from blood, obtained around week 31, from a patient treated with tofacitinib.

CDR3 sequence (DNA): TGCGCCAGCAGGCATGGTAACACGCCGGACAGGGAACAGTTCTTC. The encoded protein is CASRHGNTPDREQFF. V is TRBV5-1 and J is TRBJ2-1; 8 bases align to TRBD1. The CDR3 is 15 amino acids. The trim removed 5 bases at V and 13 bases at J, leaving 17 bases unmatched. Per germline, CDR1 SGHRS and CDR2 YFSETQ.